Below are 6 T cell receptor beta chains sequenced from a single sample in a study of control samples from healthy donors and cancer patients. The method was immunoSEQ multiplex PCR; TCRdb's version includes in-frame clones alone and lacks a portion of them. The repertoire holds about 89,000 clones, with 86% as singletons. Sequenced input: blood. The receptors here all came from a man aged 25-45 years in good health.

This clone was picked up one time. The chain is built from TRBV6-5 and TRBJ2-1; TRBD2 is a possible D gene (5 bases). CDR3 length equals 16 residues. Germline CDR1 and CDR2: MNHEY and SVGAGI. The germline V and J ends were trimmed by 0 bases and 8 bases, with 17 bases remaining between them. Written as DNA, the CDR3 is TGTGCCAGCAGTTACTCGAGTCTAGCTGGCTGGGATGAGCAGTTCTTC. It translates to CASSYSSLAGWDEQFF.

This chain joins TRBV12-5 and TRBJ2-5; 9 positions match TRBD2. This CDR3 has 16 amino acids. Germline V gene lookup returns CDR1 LGHNT and CDR2 FRNRAP. V lost 1 base, J lost 1 base, and 4 bases stayed unmatched. CDR3 nucleotides: TGTGCTAGTGGTTTGGAGGGACTAGCTATCCAAGAGACCCAGTACTTC. The encoded protein is CASGLEGLAIQETQYF.

The chain uses TRBV29-1 and TRBJ1-1; D not resolved. The germline V and J ends were trimmed by 5 bases and 1 base, with 5 bases remaining between them. Germline CDR1 reads SQVTM; CDR2 reads ANQGSEA. This CDR3 comprises 11 residues. The CDR3 sequence is CSVRENTEAFF. CDR3 in DNA: TGCAGCGTTCGAGAGAACACTGAAGCTTTCTTT.

This clone was observed once. This chain links TRBV29-1 with TRBJ2-2, with 8 bases matching TRBD1. This CDR3 comprises 13 residues. Trimming removed 7 bases from V and 6 bases from J; junction bases left unmatched: 7. The germline CDR1 and CDR2 sequences are SQVTM and ANQGSEA. The CDR3 protein is CSGARGRSGELFF. In nucleotides, the CDR3 is TGCAGCGGGGCCAGGGGGCGGTCCGGGGAGCTGTTTTTT.

V is TRBV4-2 and J is TRBJ2-1; 9 bases map to TRBD2. Looked up from germline, CDR1 is LGHNA and CDR2 is YNFKEQ. The CDR3 loop spans 16 amino acids. V was clipped by 2 bases and J by 4 bases; unmatched bases: 6. In DNA, the CDR3 is TGTGCCAGCAGCCAAACGTCTAGCGGGGCGTACAATGAGCAGTTCTTC. Protein product: CASSQTSSGAYNEQFF.

The V and J genes are TRBV12-3 or TRBV12-4 and TRBJ1-2; possible D gene TRBD1, 5 bases. This CDR3 region has 13 residues. Trimming took off 2 bases at V and 5 bases at J, with 9 bases between the two ends. The CDR3, as DNA: TGTGCCAGCAGTTTATCCACAGGTTATGGCTACACCTTC. Amino acid sequence: CASSLSTGYGYTF.